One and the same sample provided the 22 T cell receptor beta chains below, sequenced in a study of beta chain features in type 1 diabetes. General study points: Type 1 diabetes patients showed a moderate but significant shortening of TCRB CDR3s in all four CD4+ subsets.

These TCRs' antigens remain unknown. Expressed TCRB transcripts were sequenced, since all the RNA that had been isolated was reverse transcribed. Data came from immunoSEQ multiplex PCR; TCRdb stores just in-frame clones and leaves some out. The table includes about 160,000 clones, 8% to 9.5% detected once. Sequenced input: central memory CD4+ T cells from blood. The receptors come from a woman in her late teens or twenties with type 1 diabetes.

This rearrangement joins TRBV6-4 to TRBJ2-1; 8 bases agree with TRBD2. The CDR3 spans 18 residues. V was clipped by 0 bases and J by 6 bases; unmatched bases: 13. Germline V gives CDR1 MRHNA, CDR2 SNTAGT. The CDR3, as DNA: TGTGCCAGCAGTGACTCGACCCGGGAGGGCCATTGGTGCAATGAGCAGTTCTTC. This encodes CASSDSTREGHWCNEQFF.

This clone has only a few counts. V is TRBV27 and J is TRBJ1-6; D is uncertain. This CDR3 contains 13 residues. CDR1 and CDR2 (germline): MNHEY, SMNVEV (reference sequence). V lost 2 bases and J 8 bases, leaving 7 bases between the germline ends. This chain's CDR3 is CASSLVGYSPLHF. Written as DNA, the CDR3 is TGTGCCAGCAGTTTAGTCGGGTATTCACCCCTCCACTTT.

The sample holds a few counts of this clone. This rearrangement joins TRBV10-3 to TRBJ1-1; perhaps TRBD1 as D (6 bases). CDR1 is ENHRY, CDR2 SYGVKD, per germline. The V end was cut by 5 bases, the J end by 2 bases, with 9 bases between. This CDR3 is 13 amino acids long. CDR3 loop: CAISRTANTEAFF. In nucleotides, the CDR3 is TGTGCCATCAGTCGGACAGCAAACACTGAAGCTTTCTTT.

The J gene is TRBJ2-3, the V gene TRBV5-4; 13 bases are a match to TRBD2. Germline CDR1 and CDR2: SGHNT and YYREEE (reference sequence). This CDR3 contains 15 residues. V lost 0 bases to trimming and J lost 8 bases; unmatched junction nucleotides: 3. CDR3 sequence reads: CASSLAGTSGVTQYF. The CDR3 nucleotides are TGTGCCAGCAGCTTGGCCGGGACTAGCGGGGTTACGCAGTATTTT. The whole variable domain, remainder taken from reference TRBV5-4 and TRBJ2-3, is ETGVTQSPTHLIKTRGQQVTLRCSSQSGHNTVSWYQQALGQGPQFIFQYYREEENGRGNFPPRFSGLQFPNYSSELNVNALELDDSALYLCASSLAGTSGVTQYFGPGTRLTVL.

DNA of the CDR3: TGCGCCAGCAGCCAAATCCTTTATGAAAAACTGTTTTTT. Translation: CASSQILYEKLFF. The rearrangement uses TRBV4-1 and TRBJ1-4; no clear D. The ends were cut back, 2 bases at V and 6 bases at J, with 7 bases in the middle. CDR1 is MGHRA, CDR2 YSYEKL, per germline. This CDR3 contains 13 residues.

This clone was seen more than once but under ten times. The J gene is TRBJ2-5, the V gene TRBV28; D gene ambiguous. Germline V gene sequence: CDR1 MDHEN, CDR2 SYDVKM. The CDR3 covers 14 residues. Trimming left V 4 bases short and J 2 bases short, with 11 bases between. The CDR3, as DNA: TGTGCCAGCAGTTGGCTACAGCATCAAGAGACCCAGTACTTC. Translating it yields CASSWLQHQETQYF.

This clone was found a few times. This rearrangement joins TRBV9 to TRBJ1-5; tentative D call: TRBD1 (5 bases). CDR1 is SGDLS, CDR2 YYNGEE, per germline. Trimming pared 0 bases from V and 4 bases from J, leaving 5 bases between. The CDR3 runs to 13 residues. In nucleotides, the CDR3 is TGTGCCAGCAGCGTAGGGACAAATCAGCCCCAGCATTTT. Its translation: CASSVGTNQPQHF.

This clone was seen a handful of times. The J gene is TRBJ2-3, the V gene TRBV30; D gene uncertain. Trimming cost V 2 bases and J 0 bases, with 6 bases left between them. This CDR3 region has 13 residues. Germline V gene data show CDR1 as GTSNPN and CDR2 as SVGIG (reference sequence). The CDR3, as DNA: TGTGCCTGGAGTCCCTTTAGCACAGATACGCAGTATTTT. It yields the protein CAWSPFSTDTQYF.

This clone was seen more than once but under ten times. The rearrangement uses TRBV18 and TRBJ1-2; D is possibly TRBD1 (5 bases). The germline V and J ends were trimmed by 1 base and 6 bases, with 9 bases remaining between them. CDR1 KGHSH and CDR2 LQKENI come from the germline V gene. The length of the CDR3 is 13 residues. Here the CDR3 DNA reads TGTGCCAGCTCACCACGCGGGGCGGATGGCTACACCTTC. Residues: CASSPRGADGYTF. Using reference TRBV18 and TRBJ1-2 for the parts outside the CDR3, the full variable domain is NAGVMQNPRHLVRRRGQEARLRCSPMKGHSHVYWYRQLPEEGLKFMVYLQKENIIDESGMPKERFSAEFPKEGPSILRIQQVVRGDSAAYFCASSPRGADGYTFGSGTRLTVV.

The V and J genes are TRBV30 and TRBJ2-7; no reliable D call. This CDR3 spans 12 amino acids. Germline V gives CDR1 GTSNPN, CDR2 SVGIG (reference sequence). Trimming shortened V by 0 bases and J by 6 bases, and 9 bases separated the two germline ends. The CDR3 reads CAWSVQSTEQYF. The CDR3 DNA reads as TGTGCCTGGAGTGTACAGTCGACCGAGCAGTACTTC.

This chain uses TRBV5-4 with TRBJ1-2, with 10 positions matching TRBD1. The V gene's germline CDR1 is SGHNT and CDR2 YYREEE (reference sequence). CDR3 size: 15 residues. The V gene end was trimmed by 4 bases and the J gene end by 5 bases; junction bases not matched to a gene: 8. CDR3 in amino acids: CASSGPGQGNYGYTF. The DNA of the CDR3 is TGTGCCAGCAGCGGGCCGGGACAGGGGAATTATGGCTACACCTTC.

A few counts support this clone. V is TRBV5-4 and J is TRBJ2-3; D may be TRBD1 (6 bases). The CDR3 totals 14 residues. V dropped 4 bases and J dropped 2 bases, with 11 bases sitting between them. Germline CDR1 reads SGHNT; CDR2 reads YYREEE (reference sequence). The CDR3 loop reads CASSPWTVTDTQYF. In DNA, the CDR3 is TGTGCCAGCAGCCCGTGGACAGTCACAGATACGCAGTATTTT.

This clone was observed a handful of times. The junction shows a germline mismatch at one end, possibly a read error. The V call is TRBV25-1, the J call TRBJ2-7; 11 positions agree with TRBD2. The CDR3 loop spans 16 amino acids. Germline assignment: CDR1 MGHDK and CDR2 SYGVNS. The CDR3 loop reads CASSDPRLAGHYGQYF. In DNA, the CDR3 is TGTGCCAGCAGTGACCCGAGACTAGCGGGACATTACGGGCAGTACTTC.

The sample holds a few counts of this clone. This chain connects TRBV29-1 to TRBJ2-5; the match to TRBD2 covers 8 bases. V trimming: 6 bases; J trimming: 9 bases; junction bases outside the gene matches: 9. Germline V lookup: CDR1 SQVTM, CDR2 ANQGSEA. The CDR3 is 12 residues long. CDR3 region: CSVAGGEWAQYF. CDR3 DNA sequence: TGCAGCGTAGCCGGGGGGGAATGGGCCCAGTACTTC.

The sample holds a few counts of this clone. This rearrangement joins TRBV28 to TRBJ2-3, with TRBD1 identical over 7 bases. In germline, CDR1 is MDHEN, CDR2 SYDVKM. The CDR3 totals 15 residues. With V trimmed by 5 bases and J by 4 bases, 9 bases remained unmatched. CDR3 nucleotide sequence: TGTGCCAGCAGTAAGCAAGACAGGGACGCAGATACGCAGTATTTT. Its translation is CASSKQDRDADTQYF. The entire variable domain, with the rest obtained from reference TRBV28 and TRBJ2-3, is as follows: DVKVTQSSRYLVKRTGEKVFLECVQDMDHENMFWYRQDPGLGLRLIYFSYDVKMKEKGDIPEGYSVSREKKERFSLILESASTNQTSMYLCASSKQDRDADTQYFGPGTRLTVL.

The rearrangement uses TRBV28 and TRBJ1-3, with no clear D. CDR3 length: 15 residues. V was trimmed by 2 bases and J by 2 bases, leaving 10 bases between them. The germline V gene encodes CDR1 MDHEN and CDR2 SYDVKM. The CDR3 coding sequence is TGTGCCAGCAGTTTAGTAACAGCTACTGGAAACACCATATATTTT. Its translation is CASSLVTATGNTIYF.

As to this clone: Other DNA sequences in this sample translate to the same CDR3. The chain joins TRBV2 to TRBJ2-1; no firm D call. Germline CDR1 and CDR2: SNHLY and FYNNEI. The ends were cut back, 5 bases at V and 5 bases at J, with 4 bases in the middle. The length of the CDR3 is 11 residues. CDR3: CASSYNNEQFF. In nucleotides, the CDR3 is TGTGCCAGCAGTTACAACAATGAGCAGTTCTTC.

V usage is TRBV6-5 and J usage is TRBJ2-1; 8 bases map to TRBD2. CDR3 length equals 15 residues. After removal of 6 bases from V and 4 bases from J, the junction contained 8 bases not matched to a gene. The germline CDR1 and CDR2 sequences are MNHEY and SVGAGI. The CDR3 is CASRGGTRSYNEQFF. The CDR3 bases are TGTGCCAGCAGAGGAGGGACTAGATCATACAATGAGCAGTTCTTC.

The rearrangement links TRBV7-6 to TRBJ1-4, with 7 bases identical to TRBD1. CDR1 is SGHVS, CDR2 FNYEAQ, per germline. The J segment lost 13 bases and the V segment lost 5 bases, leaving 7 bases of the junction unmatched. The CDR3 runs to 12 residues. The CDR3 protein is CASSEEQGRLFF. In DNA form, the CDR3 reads TGTGCCAGCAGCGAAGAACAGGGGAGACTGTTTTTT. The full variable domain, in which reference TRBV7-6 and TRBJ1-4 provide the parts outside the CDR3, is GAGVSQSPRYKVTKRGQDVALRCDPISGHVSLYWYRQALGQGPEFLTYFNYEAQQDKSGLPNDRFSAERPEGSISTLTIQRTEQRDSAMYRCASSEEQGRLFFGSGTQLSVL.

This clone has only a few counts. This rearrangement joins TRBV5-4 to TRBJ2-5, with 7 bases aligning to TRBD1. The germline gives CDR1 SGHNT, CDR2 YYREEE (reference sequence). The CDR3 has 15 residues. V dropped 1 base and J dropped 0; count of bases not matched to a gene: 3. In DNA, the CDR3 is TGTGCCAGCAGCTTGAACAGGGGCAACCAAGAGACCCAGTACTTC. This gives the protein CASSLNRGNQETQYF.

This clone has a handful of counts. The CDR3 DNA reads as TGTGCCAGCACCACAACAGGGGGAGATACGCAGTATTTT. As protein: CASTTTGGDTQYF. The J gene is TRBJ2-3, the V gene TRBV7-2; 8 bases line up with TRBD1. After removal of 7 bases from V and 5 bases from J, the junction contained 5 bases not matched to a gene. Germline CDR1 is SGHTA and CDR2 is FQGNSA. The CDR3 is made up of 13 amino acids.

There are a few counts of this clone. This chain's CDR3 is CAWTRGYGYTF. CDR3 DNA sequence: TGTGCCTGGACCCGCGGCTATGGCTACACCTTC. The chain couples TRBV30 to TRBJ1-2, with D unclear. V shed 4 bases and J shed 4 bases, with 7 bases lying between them. The CDR3 runs to 11 residues. Germline CDR1 is GTSNPN and CDR2 is SVGIG (reference sequence).